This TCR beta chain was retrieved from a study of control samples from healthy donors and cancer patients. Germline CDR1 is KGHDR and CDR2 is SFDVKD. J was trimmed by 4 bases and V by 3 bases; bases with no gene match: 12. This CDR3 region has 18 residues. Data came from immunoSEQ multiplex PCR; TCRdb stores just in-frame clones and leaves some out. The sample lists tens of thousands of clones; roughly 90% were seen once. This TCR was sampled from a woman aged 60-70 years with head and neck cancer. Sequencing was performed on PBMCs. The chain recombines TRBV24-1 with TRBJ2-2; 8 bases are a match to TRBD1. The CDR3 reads CATSDPQVGQGRTGELFF. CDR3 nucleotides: TGTGCCACCAGTGATCCGCAAGTCGGACAGGGACGCACCGGGGAGCTGTTTTTT.